The clone carrying this T cell receptor beta chain was picked up a small number of times. CDR3 length equals 14 residues. The V and J ends lost 4 bases and 6 bases, in that order; junction bases with no gene match: 6. The germline gives CDR1 SGHRS, CDR2 YFSETQ. This entry is derived from a study of identical twins. Via MiXCR, TCRdb re-called the 5' RACE reads, giving one row per CDR3 protein. The sample lists about 720,000 distinct CDR3 sequences, 8.5% to 9.5% occurring once. The same specimen was also included in a second study, on yellow fever vaccine responses in identical twins.

The chain links TRBV5-1 to TRBJ2-7; 11 bases align to TRBD1. The sample was PBMCs. The clonotype comes from a woman aged 18-30 years in good health. CDR3 nucleotides: TGCGCCAGCAGCCCGGACAGGGGGCGCCGCGAGCAGTACTTC. It encodes CASSPDRGRREQYF.